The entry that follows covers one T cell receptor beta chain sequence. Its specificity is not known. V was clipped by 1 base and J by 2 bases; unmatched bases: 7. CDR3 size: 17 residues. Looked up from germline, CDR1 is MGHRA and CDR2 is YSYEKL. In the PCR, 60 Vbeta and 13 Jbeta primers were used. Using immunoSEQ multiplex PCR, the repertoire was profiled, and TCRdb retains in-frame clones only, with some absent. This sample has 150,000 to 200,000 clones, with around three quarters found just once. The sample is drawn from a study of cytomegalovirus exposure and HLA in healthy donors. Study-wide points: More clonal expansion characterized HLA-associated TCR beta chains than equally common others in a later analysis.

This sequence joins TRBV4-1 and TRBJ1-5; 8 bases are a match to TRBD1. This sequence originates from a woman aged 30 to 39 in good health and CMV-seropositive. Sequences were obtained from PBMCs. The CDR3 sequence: CASSQVGRGLGNQPQHF. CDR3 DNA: TGCGCCAGCAGCCAAGTTGGCAGGGGGCTTGGCAATCAGCCCCAGCATTTT.